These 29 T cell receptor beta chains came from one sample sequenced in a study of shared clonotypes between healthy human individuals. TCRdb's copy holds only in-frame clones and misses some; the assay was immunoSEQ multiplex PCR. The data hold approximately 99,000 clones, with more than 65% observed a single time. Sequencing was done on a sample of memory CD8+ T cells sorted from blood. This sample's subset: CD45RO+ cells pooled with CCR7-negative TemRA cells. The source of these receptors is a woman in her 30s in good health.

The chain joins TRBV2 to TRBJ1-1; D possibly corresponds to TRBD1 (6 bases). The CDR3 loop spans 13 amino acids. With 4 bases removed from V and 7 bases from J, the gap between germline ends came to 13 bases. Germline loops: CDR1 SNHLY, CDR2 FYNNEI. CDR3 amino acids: CASSGWKGVEAFF. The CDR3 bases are TGTGCCAGCAGTGGGTGGAAGGGGGTTGAAGCTTTCTTT.

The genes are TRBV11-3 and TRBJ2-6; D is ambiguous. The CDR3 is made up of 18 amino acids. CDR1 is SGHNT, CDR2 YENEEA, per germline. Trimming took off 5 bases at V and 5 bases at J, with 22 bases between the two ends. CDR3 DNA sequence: TGTGCCAGCAGCGCTCAGATATCTCGACAAAGTCGGGCCAACGTCCTGACTTTC. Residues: CASSAQISRQSRANVLTF.

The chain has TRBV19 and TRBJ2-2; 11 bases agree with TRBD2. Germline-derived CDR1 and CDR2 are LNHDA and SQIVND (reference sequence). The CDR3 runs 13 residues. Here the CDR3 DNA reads TGTTCCTCTAGCGGGAGGAGCACCGGGGAGCTGTTTTTT. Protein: CSSSGRSTGELFF.

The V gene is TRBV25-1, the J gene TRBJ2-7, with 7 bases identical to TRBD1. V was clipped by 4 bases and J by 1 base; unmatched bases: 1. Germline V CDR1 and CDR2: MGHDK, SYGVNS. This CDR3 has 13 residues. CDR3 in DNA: TGTGCCAGCAGTGGGGACAGATCCTACGAGCAGTACTTC. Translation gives CASSGDRSYEQYF.

CDR3 amino acids: CASSDISGGRDTQYF. CDR3 sequence (DNA): TGTGCCAGCAGTGATATTTCGGGGGGCAGAGATACGCAGTATTTT. The V gene is TRBV2, the J gene TRBJ2-3, with a tentative D call TRBD2 (7 bases). The germline V and J ends were trimmed by 3 bases and 5 bases, with 15 bases remaining between them. This CDR3 has 15 residues. Looked up from germline, CDR1 is SNHLY and CDR2 is FYNNEI.

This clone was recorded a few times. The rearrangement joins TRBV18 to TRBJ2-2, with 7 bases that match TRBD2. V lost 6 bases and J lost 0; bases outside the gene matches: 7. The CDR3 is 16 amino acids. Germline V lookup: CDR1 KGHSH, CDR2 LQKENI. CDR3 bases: TGTGCCAGCTCCCGGGAGGAGACAGCGAACACCGGGGAGCTGTTTTTT. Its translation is CASSREETANTGELFF.

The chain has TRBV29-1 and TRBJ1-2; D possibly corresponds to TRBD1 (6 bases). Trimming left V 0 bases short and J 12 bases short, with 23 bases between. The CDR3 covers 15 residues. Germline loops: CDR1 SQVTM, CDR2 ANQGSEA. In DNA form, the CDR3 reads TGCAGCGTTGAAGATCGGACGGGACAAGGTTGGCCGGACACCTTC. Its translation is CSVEDRTGQGWPDTF.

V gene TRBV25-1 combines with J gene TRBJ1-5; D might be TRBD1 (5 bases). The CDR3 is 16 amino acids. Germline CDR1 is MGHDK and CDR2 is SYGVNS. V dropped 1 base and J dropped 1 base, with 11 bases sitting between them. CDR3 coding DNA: TGTGCCAGCAGTGAATCTACAGGTGTGAGCAATCAGCCCCAGCATTTT. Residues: CASSESTGVSNQPQHF.

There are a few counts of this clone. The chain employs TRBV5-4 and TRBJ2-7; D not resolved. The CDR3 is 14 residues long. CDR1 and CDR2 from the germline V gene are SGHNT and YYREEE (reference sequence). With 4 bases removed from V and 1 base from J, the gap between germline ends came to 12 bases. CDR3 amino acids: CASSQVDESYEQYF. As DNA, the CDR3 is TGTGCCAGCAGCCAGGTTGACGAGTCCTACGAGCAGTACTTC.

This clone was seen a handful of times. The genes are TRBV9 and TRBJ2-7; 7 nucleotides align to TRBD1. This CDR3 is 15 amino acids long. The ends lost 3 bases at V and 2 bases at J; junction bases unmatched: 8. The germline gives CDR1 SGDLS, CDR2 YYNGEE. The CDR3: CASSAPGQMTYEQYF. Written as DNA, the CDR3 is TGTGCCAGCAGCGCGCCGGGACAGATGACCTACGAGCAGTACTTC. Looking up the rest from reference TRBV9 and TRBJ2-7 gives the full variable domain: DSGVTQTPKHLITATGQRVTLRCSPRSGDLSVYWYQQSLDQGLQFLIQYYNGEERAKGNILERFSAQQFPDLHSELNLSSLELGDSALYFCASSAPGQMTYEQYFGPGTRLTVT.

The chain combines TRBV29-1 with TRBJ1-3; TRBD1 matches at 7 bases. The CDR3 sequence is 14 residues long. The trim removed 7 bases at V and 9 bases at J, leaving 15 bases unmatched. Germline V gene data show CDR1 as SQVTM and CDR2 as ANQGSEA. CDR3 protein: CSAEAGTETGTIYF. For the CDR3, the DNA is TGCAGCGCCGAAGCCGGGACAGAGACGGGCACCATATATTTT.

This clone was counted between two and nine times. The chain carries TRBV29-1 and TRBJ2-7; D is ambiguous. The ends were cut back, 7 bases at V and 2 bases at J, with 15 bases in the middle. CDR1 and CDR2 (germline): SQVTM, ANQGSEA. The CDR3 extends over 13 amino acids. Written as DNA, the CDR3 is TGCAGCGGCGTTGATATGTATACCTACGAGCAGTACTTC. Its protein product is CSGVDMYTYEQYF.

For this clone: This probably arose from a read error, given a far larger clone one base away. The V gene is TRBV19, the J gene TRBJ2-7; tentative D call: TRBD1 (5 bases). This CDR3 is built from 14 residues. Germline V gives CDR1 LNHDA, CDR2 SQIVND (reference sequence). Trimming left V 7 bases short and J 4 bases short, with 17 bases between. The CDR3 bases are TGTGCCAGTACCCAAGCGAAGGGGCGGTACGAGCAGTACTTC. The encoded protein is CASTQAKGRYEQYF. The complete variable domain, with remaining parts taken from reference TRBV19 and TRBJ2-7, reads DGGITQSPKYLFRKEGQNVTLSCEQNLNHDAMYWYRQDPGQGLRLIYYSQIVNDFQKGDIAEGYSVSREKKESFPLTVTSAQKNPTAFYLCASTQAKGRYEQYFGPGTRLTVT.

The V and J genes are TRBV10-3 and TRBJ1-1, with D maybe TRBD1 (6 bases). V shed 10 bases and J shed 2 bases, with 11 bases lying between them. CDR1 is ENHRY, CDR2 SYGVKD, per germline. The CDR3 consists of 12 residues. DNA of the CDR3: TGTGCCACCGGGACAACCAACACTGAAGCTTTCTTT. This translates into CATGTTNTEAFF.

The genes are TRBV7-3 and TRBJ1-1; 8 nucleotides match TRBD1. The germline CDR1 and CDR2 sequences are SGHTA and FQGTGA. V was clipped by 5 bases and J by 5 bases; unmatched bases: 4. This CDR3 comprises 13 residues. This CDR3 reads CASSGQGGTEAFF. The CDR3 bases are TGTGCCAGCAGCGGACAGGGAGGGACTGAAGCTTTCTTT.

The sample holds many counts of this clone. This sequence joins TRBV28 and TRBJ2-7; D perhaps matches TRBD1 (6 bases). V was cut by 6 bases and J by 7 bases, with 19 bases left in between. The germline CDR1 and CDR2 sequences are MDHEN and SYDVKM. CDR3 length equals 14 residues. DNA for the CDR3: TGTGCCAGCAGCCATAGGGACACCAGTTGGGAGCAGTACTTC. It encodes CASSHRDTSWEQYF.

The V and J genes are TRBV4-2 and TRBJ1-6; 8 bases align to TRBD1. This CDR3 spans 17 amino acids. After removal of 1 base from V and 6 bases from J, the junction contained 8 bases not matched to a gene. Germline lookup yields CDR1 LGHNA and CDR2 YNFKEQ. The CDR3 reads CASSQAPPGGPNSPLHF. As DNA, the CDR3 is TGTGCCAGCAGCCAAGCGCCCCCAGGGGGCCCTAATTCACCCCTCCACTTT.

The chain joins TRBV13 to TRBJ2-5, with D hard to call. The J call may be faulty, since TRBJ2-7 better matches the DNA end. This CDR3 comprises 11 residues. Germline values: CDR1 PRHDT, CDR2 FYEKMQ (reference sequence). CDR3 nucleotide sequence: TGTGCCAGCAAAGGGTCCTACGAGCAGTACTTC. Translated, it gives CASKGSYEQYF.

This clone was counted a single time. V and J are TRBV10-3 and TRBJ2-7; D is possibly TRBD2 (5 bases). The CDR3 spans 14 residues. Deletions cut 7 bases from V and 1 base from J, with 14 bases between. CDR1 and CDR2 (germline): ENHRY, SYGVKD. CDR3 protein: CAIMPAADSYEQYF. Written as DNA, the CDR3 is TGTGCCATCATGCCAGCGGCGGATTCCTACGAGCAGTACTTC.

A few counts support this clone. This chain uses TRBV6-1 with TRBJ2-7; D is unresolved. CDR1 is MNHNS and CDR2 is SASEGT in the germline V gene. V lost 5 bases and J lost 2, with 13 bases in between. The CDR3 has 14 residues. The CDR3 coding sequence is TGTGCCAGCAGTTGGGAACAGTCAGCCTACGAGCAGTACTTC. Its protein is CASSWEQSAYEQYF.

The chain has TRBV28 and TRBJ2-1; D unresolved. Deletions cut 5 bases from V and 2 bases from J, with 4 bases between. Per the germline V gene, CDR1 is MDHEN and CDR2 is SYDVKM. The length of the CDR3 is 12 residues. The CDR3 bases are TGTGCCAGCAGTCTCACCTACAATGAGCAGTTCTTC. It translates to CASSLTYNEQFF.

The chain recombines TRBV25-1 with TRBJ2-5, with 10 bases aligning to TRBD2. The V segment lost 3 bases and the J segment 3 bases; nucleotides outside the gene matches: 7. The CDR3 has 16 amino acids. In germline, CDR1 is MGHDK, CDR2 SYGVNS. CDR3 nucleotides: TGTGCCAGCAGTGATACCGGGACTAGCGAGAAAGAGACCCAGTACTTC. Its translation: CASSDTGTSEKETQYF.

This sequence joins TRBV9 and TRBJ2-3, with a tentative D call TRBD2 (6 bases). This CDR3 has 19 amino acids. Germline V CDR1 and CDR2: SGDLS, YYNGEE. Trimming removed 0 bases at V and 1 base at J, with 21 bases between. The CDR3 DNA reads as TGTGCCAGCAGCGTAGAAGGGGAGAGGGAGGTCTGGGGCACAGATACGCAGTATTTT. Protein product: CASSVEGEREVWGTDTQYF.

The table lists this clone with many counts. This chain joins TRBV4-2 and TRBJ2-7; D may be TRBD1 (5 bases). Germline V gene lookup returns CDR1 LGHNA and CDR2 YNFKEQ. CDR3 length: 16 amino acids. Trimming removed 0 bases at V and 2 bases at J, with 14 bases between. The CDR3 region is CASSQDGADAPYEQYF. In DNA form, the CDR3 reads TGTGCCAGCAGCCAAGATGGGGCCGACGCCCCCTACGAGCAGTACTTC.

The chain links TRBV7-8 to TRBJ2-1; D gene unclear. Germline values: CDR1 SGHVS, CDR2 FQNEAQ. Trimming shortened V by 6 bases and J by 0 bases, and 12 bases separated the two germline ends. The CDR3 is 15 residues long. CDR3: CASRAERSSYNEQFF. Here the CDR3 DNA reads TGTGCCAGCAGGGCGGAGAGGAGCTCCTACAATGAGCAGTTCTTC.

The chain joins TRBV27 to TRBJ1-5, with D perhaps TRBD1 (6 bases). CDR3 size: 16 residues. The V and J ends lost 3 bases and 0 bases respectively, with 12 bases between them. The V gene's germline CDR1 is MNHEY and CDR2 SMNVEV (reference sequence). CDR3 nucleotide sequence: TGTGCCAGCAGTTTCGGACAGTCAATTAGCAATCAGCCCCAGCATTTT. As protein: CASSFGQSISNQPQHF.

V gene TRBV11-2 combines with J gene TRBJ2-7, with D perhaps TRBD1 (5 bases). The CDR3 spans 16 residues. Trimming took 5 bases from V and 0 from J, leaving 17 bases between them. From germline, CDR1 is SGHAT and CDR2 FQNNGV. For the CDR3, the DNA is TGTGCCAGCAGCGCAGCGAAGGGGTTTAGCTCCTACGAGCAGTACTTC. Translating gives CASSAAKGFSSYEQYF.

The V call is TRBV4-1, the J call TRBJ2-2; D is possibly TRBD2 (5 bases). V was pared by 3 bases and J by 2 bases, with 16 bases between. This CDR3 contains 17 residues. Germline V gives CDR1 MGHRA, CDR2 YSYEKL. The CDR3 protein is CASSHPKRAANTGELFF. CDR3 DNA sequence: TGCGCCAGCAGCCACCCTAAGAGGGCAGCCAACACCGGGGAGCTGTTTTTT.

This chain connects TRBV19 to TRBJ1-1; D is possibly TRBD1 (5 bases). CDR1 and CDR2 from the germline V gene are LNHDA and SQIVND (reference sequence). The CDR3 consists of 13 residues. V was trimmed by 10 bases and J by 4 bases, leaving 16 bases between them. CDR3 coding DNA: TGTGCCACCCTATGGCCTGGGGCCACTGAAGCTTTCTTT. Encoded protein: CATLWPGATEAFF.